The clone carrying this T cell receptor beta chain is judged medium-sized (0.01 to 0.1%). Its cognate antigen is unknown. After about six days with irradiated graft donor PBMCs, CFSE-labeled recipient PBMCs were FACS-sorted. This sample is drawn from a study of Tregs in tolerant kidney transplant recipients. Study-wide results and caveats: Tolerant patients' donor-specific Tregs expanded beyond overall Tregs, suggesting antigen-driven growth. No direct test of biological reproducibility was done here.

Sequenced by immunoSEQ multiplex PCR; TCRdb stores in-frame clones only, minus some. The sample yields around 15,000 clones, around 50% seen once. This TCR was recovered from a human patient who received a combined kidney and bone marrow transplant. Material: CD4+ T cells from blood cultured with allogeneic cells, obtained before the transplant.

This chain's CDR3 is CASSRATGTGGYEQYF. The CDR3 DNA is TGTGCCAGCTCACGGGCTACCGGGACAGGGGGCTACGAGCAGTACTTC. The chain joins TRBV18 to TRBJ2-7; 11 bases fit TRBD1. J lost 3 bases, V lost 4 bases, and 8 bases had no gene match. Per the germline V gene, CDR1 is KGHSH and CDR2 is LQKENI. The CDR3 covers 16 residues.